These T cell receptor beta chains were read from a single sample in a study of T-cell reconstitution after alpha-beta-depleted transplantation in children. Each CDR3 protein gets one entry after TCRdb re-called the PCR reads with MiXCR. The sample records some 220,000 distinct CDR3 sequences, approximately 9% being singletons. The sequencing here drew on PBMCs from the stem cell graft donor, taken from the stem cell graft. The receptors were sampled from a human donor who donated a stem cell graft to a child with acute lymphoblastic leukemia. The CDR3 runs from the conserved cysteine through the conserved F or W. D genes are given only for firm matches. The listing skips clone size in some rows; elsewhere it reads once, few, many or a size class.

TRBV5-1	many	TRBJ2-2	TRBD1	CASSFKQGIGTGELFF	TGCGCCAGCAGCTTTAAACAGGGGATCGGCACCGGGGAGCTGTTTTTT
TRBV3-1	-	TRBJ1-6	-	CASSRTGYNSPLHF	TGTGCCAGCAGCCGAACAGGTTATAATTCACCCCTCCACTTT
TRBV12-3/TRBV12-4	few	TRBJ2-5	TRBD2	CASSLEGALAGVETQYF	TGTGCCAGCAGTTTAGAGGGGGCACTAGCGGGGGTGGAGACCCAGTACTTC
TRBV20-1	few	TRBJ1-1	TRBD1	CSAEAGTGDSRGAFF	TGCAGTGCTGAAGCCGGGACAGGGGATTCCCGGGGAGCTTTCTTT
TRBV29-1	many	TRBJ2-5	-	CSVGRRGETQYF	TGCAGCGTTGGGCGGAGGGGCGAGACCCAGTACTTC
TRBV3-1	many	TRBJ1-4	TRBD1	CASSGTDNEKLFF	TGTGCCAGCAGTGGGACAGATAATGAAAAACTGTTTTTT
TRBV9	-	TRBJ2-4	TRBD1	CASSEGQGHIQYF	TGTGCCAGCAGCGAAGGACAGGGCCACATTCAGTACTTC
TRBV12-3/TRBV12-4	-	TRBJ1-2	TRBD1	CASSLEGTGLGYTF	TGTGCCAGCAGTTTAGAGGGGACAGGGTTAGGCTACACCTTC
TRBV7-2	many	TRBJ2-1	-	CASISYINEQFF	TGTGCCAGCATCTCATACATCAATGAGCAGTTCTTC
TRBV18	many	TRBJ2-3	TRBD2	CASSPVAGTSGTDTQYF	TGTGCCAGCTCACCAGTAGCGGGGACTAGCGGCACAGATACGCAGTATTTT
TRBV29-1	many	TRBJ2-3	-	CSVRVWEGTDTQYF	TGCAGCGTTCGCGTATGGGAGGGCACAGATACGCAGTATTTT
TRBV5-1	few	TRBJ1-1	TRBD1	CASSLRDSVNTEAFF	TGCGCCAGCAGCTTGAGGGACAGCGTGAACACTGAAGCTTTCTTT